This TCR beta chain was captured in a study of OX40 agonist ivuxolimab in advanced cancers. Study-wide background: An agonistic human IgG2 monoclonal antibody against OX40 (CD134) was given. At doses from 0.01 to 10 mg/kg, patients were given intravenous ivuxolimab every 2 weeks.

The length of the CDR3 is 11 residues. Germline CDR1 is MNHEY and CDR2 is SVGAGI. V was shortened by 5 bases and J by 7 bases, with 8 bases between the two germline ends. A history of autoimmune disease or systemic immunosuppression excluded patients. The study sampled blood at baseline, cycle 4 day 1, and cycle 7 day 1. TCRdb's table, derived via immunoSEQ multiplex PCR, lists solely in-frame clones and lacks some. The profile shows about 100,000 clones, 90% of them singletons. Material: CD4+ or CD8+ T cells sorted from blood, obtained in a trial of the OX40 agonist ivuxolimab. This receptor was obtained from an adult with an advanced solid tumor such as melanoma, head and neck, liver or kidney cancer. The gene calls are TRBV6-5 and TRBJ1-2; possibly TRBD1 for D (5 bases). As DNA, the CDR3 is TGTGCCAGCAGTGTCGGGGCTGGCTACACCTTC. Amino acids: CASSVGAGYTF.